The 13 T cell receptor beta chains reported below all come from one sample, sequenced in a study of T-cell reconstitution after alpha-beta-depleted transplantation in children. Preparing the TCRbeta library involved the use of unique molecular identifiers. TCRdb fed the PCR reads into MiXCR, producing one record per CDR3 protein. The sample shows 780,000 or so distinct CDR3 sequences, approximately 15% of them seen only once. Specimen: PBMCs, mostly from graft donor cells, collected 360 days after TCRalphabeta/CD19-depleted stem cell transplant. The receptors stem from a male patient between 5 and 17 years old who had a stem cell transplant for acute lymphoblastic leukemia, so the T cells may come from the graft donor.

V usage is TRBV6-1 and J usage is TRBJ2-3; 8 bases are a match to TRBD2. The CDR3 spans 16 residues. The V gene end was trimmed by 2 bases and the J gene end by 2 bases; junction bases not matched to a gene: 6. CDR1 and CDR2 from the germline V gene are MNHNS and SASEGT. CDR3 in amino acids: CASSESLGLATDTQYF. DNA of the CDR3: TGTGCCAGCAGTGAATCGTTAGGACTAGCCACAGATACGCAGTATTTT.

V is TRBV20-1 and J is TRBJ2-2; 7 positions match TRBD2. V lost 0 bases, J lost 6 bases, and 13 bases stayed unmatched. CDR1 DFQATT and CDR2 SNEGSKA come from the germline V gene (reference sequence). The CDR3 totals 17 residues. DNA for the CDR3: TGCAGTGCTAGAGATAGTAGGAGCGGGAAAATCGCCGGGGAGCTGTTTTTT. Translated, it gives CSARDSRSGKIAGELFF.

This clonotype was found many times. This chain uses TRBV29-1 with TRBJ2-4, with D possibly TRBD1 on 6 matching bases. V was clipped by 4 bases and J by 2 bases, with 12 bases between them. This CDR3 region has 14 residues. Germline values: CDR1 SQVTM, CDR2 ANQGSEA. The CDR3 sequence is CSVVGAVTKNIQYF. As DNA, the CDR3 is TGCAGCGTTGTGGGGGCCGTGACCAAAAACATTCAGTACTTC. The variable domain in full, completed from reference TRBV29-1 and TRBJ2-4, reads SAVISQKPSRDICQRGTSLTIQCQVDSQVTMMFWYRQQPGQSLTLIATANQGSEATYESGFVIDKFPISRPNLTFSTLTVSNMSPEDSSIYLCSVVGAVTKNIQYFGAGTRLSVL.

The CDR3 sequence is CASSVEGGRSSYEQYF. In nucleotides, the CDR3 is TGTGCCAGCAGCGTAGAAGGCGGGAGGAGCTCCTACGAGCAGTACTTC. The V call is TRBV9, the J call TRBJ2-7; 8 bases are a match to TRBD2. The CDR3 is 16 amino acids. V dropped 0 bases and J dropped 0; count of bases not matched to a gene: 5. Germline loops: CDR1 SGDLS, CDR2 YYNGEE.

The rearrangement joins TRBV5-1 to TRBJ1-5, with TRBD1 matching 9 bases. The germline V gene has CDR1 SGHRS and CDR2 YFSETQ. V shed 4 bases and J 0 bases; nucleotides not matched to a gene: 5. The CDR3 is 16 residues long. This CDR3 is CASSLGTGISNQPQHF. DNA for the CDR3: TGCGCCAGCAGCCTAGGGACAGGGATTAGCAATCAGCCCCAGCATTTT. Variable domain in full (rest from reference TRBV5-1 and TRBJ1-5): KAGVTQTPRYLIKTRGQQVTLSCSPISGHRSVSWYQQTPGQGLQFLFEYFSETQRNKGNFPGRFSGRQFSNSRSEMNVSTLELGDSALYLCASSLGTGISNQPQHFGDGTRLSIL.

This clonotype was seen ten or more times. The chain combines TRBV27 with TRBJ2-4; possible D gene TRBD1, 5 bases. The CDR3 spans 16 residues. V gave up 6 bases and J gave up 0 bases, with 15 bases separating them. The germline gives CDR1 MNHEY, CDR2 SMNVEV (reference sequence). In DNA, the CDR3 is TGTGCCAGCAGGTCTGACAGAAACCTAGCCAAAAACATTCAGTACTTC. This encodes CASRSDRNLAKNIQYF.

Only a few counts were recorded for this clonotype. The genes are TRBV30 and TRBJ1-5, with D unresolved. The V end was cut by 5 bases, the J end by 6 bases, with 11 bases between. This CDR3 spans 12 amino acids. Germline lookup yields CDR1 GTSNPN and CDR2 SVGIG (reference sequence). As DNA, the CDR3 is TGTGCCTGGGAAGAGCAAGGTCAGCCCCAGCATTTT. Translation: CAWEEQGQPQHF.

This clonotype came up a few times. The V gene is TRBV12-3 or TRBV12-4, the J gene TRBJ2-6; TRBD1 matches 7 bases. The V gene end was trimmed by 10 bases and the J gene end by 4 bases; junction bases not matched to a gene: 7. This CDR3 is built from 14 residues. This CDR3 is CAINRGTGANVLTF. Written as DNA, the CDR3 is TGTGCCATCAACAGGGGTACAGGGGCCAACGTCCTGACTTTC.

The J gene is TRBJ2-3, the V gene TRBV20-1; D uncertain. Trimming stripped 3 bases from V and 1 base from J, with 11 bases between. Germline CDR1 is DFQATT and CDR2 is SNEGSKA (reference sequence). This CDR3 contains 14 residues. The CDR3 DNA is TGCAGTGCTAGGTTTTTAGAACGCACAGATACGCAGTATTTT. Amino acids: CSARFLERTDTQYF.

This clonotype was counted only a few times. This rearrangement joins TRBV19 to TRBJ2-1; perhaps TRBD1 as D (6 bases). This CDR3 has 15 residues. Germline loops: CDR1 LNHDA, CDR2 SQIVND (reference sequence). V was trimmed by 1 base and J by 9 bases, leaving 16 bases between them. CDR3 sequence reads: CASSIGPLQGSEQFF. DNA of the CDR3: TGTGCCAGTAGTATAGGCCCCCTACAGGGCAGTGAGCAGTTCTTC.

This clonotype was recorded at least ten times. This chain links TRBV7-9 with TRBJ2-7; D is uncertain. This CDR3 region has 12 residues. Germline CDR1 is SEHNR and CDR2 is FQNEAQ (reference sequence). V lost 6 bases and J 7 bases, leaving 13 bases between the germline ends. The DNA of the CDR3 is TGTGCCAGCAGTTCTACTTGGTGGGAGCAGTACTTC. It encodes CASSSTWWEQYF.

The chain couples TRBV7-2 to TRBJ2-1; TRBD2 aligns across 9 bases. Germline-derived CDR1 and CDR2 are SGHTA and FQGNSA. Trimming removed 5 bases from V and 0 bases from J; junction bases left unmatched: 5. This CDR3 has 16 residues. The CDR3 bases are TGTGCCAGCAGCATACTAGCGGGCAGCTCCTACAATGAGCAGTTCTTC. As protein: CASSILAGSSYNEQFF.

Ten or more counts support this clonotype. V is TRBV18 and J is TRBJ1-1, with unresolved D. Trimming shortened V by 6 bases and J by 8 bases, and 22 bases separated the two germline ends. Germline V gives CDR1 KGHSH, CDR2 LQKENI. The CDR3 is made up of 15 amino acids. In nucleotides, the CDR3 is TGTGCCAGCTCTCCGAATTCCATTACAAGGACGGAAGCTTTCTTT. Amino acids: CASSPNSITRTEAFF.